The subject of this entry is one T cell receptor beta chain. Sequenced by immunoSEQ multiplex PCR; TCRdb stores in-frame clones only, minus some. The table lists fewer than 45,000 clones, less than 95% of them singletons. This sample was taken from a study of control samples from healthy donors and cancer patients. The CDR3 totals 15 residues. The V gene's germline CDR1 is SGHNT and CDR2 YYREEE (reference sequence). V was shortened by 5 bases and J by 0 bases, with 11 bases between the two germline ends. The origin of this receptor is a woman in her 40s with head and neck cancer. Input material: PBMCs. V is TRBV5-4 and J is TRBJ1-4; no definite D call. The CDR3 spells CASSFRRSTNEKLFF. For the CDR3, the DNA is TGTGCCAGCAGTTTCCGACGGTCAACTAATGAAAAACTGTTTTTT.